A selection of T cell receptor beta chains follows, all from one sample in a study of blood T cell repertoires in COVID-19. Assay used: immunoSEQ multiplex PCR; TCRdb lists only in-frame clones, some missing. The sample records about 23,000 clones, about nine tenths being singletons. The sequenced material came from peripheral blood. All receptors come from a woman older than 75 with active or convalescent COVID-19. Both conserved end residues are part of each CDR3. D genes are given only for firm matches.

d_call j_call v_call cdr3_aa cdr3_nt
NA TRBJ2-2 TRBV11-3 CASSPDPDWTGELFF TGTGCCAGCAGCCCCGATCCCGACTGGACCGGGGAGCTGTTTTTT
NA TRBJ2-3 TRBV19 CASSTYRVISTDTQYF TGTGCCAGTAGTACATACAGGGTAATTAGCACAGATACGCAGTATTTT
TRBD1 TRBJ1-2 TRBV27 CASSGHRGVGTGYTF TGTGCCAGCAGTGGTCACAGGGGGGTTGGTACTGGCTACACCTTC
TRBD1 TRBJ2-1 TRBV6-5 CAAPGQGHNEQFF TGTGCCGCCCCGGGACAGGGGCACAATGAGCAGTTCTTC
NA TRBJ2-7 TRBV19 CASSMRTYYEQYF TGTGCCAGTAGTATGCGGACTTACTACGAGCAGTACTTC
TRBD1 TRBJ1-3 TRBV5-1 CASSLEEQGRGNTIYF TGCGCCAGCAGCTTGGAGGAACAGGGGCGAGGAAACACCATATATTTT
TRBD2 TRBJ2-7 TRBV9 CASSPPGTSQSEQYF TGTGCCAGCAGCCCACCCGGGACTAGCCAATCCGAGCAGTACTTC
NA TRBJ1-4 TRBV29-1 CSVAQYEKLFF TGCAGCGTTGCGCAGTATGAAAAACTGTTTTTT
NA TRBJ1-2 TRBV7-2 CASSPSNSGYTF TGTGCCAGCAGCCCGTCAAATAGCGGCTACACCTTC
TRBD1 TRBJ1-2 TRBV27 CASSLTTGTGGTGSYGYTF TGTGCCAGCAGTTTGACCACCGGGACAGGGGGCACTGGTAGCTATGGCTACACCTTC
TRBD1 TRBJ1-2 TRBV7-8 CASSLETRRGLGYGYTF TGTGCCAGCAGCTTAGAAACACGCAGGGGGCTGGGCTATGGCTACACCTTC
NA TRBJ2-3 TRBV4-2 CASSHMEDWDTQYF TGTGCCAGCAGCCACATGGAAGACTGGGATACGCAGTATTTT
TRBD1 TRBJ2-2 TRBV19 CASQDRSANTGELFF TGTGCCAGTCAGGACAGGAGCGCGAACACCGGGGAGCTGTTTTTT
TRBD2 TRBJ2-1 TRBV7-2 CASSEWTSGYNEQFF TGTGCCAGCAGCGAATGGACTAGCGGTTACAATGAGCAGTTCTTC